This entry describes one TCR beta chain. Its antigen is not identified. The data were obtained in a study of cytomegalovirus exposure and HLA in healthy donors. As for the donors, each was a healthy bone marrow donor. Study-wide results and limits: The authors listed some 150 TCR beta chains as cytomegalovirus-associated.

With 60 Vbeta and 13 Jbeta primers, the PCR was carried out. TCRdb keeps only in-frame clones here, not all; method: immunoSEQ multiplex PCR. This sample yields tens of thousands of clones, of which 74% are seen a single time; over 10% belongs to the top ten. The sequence was collected from a human donor in good health. Sequenced input: PBMCs.

In DNA, the CDR3 is TGCGCCAGCAGCCGCGGGACAGGGTCGGATATCGGGGAGCTGTTTTTT. It is translated as CASSRGTGSDIGELFF. The chain recombines TRBV4-1 with TRBJ2-2; TRBD1 matches 9 bases. This CDR3 spans 16 amino acids. V shed 4 bases, J shed 7 bases, and the junction held 10 bases outside the gene matches. Germline values: CDR1 MGHRA, CDR2 YSYEKL.